The 28 T cell receptor beta chains below all came from one sample that was sequenced in a study of blood T cell repertoires in COVID-19 (dated by TCRdb to 2020 to 2021). Preparation of the library involved the immunoSEQ multiplex PCR assay. In its TCRdb copy, this immuneACCESS table keeps in-frame sequences only and misses some clones. Where compared with another copy, unresolved V genes explain less than half of these, and the others have no known cause. The sample table holds over 75,000 clones, of which around 76% were seen once. The ten top clones hold more than 15% of the sample. The sample taken for sequencing was peripheral blood. Receptors originate from a human donor in a cohort sampled during active COVID-19.

The chain joins TRBV7-9 to TRBJ2-1; 14 nucleotides match TRBD2. Germline trimming cut 9 bases from V and 0 bases from J; bases unmatched to any gene: 7. Germline V lookup: CDR1 SEHNR, CDR2 FQNEAQ (reference sequence). This CDR3 has 17 amino acids. The CDR3 nucleotides are TGTGCCAGTATCGGGACTAGCGGGAGTGACTCCTACAATGAGCAGTTCTTC. The encoded protein is CASIGTSGSDSYNEQFF.

The chain recombines TRBV19 with TRBJ2-7; no clear D gene. The CDR3 is 14 residues long. From germline, CDR1 is LNHDA and CDR2 SQIVND (reference sequence). V was pared by 3 bases and J by 5 bases, with 14 bases between. The CDR3 is CASSIGVGSDEQYF. CDR3 nucleotides: TGTGCCAGTAGTATCGGAGTGGGTAGTGACGAGCAGTACTTC.

J is TRBJ2-7 and V is TRBV7-2; 11 nucleotides align to TRBD2. The germline V gene encodes CDR1 SGHTA and CDR2 FQGNSA. Germline trimming cut 1 base from V and 2 bases from J; bases unmatched to any gene: 4. The CDR3 extends over 16 amino acids. The CDR3 coding sequence is TGTGCCAGCAGCTTAGTGGGACTAGCGGTGCCCTACGAGCAGTACTTC. Amino acid sequence: CASSLVGLAVPYEQYF.

This chain links TRBV7-3 with TRBJ2-3; 8 bases agree with TRBD2. From germline, CDR1 is SGHTA and CDR2 FQGTGA. This CDR3 comprises 15 residues. The ends lost 6 bases at V and 1 base at J; junction bases unmatched: 6. CDR3 sequence reads: CASSSRGARTDTQYF. The CDR3 region has the DNA TGTGCCAGCAGTTCGCGGGGGGCCCGCACAGATACGCAGTATTTT.

The chain uses TRBV5-1 and TRBJ1-6, with 9 bases fitting TRBD1. V lost 3 bases and J lost 10; bases outside the gene matches: 17. From germline, CDR1 is SGHRS and CDR2 YFSETQ. This CDR3 has 18 amino acids. Written as DNA, the CDR3 is TGCGCCAGCAGCTCCGGGACAGGGATGTTTTGGCTCGAGTCACCCCTCCACTTT. Translating gives CASSSGTGMFWLESPLHF. Variable domain in full (rest from reference TRBV5-1 and TRBJ1-6): KAGVTQTPRYLIKTRGQQVTLSCSPISGHRSVSWYQQTPGQGLQFLFEYFSETQRNKGNFPGRFSGRQFSNSRSEMNVSTLELGDSALYLCASSSGTGMFWLESPLHFGNGTRLTVT.

The chain links TRBV5-8 to TRBJ2-2, with D perhaps TRBD1 (6 bases). The CDR3 loop spans 19 amino acids. CDR1 SGHTS and CDR2 YDEGEE come from the germline V gene. V lost 7 bases to trimming and J lost 1 base, with 26 bases between them. DNA for the CDR3: TGTGCCAGCTTCGGCAACGCGGCAGGCAGGGGTGGGAACACCGGGGAGCTGTTTTTT. Translating gives CASFGNAAGRGGNTGELFF.

This chain connects TRBV4-1 to TRBJ2-4; 8 bases match TRBD1. Germline assignment: CDR1 MGHRA and CDR2 YSYEKL. The CDR3 is 13 residues long. J was trimmed by 5 bases and V by 6 bases; bases with no gene match: 3. The CDR3 bases are TGCGCCAGCAGAAAGACAGGGGAAAACATTCAGTACTTC. Its protein is CASRKTGENIQYF.

The chain is built from TRBV7-2 and TRBJ2-2, with a tentative D call TRBD2 (6 bases). V was clipped by 6 bases and J by 4 bases, with 27 bases between them. The CDR3 is 19 amino acids. The germline CDR1 and CDR2 sequences are SGHTA and FQGNSA. The CDR3 nucleotides are TGTGCCAGCAGTCTAATTCCGGGACCGGCGATCGGGGGCACCGGGGAGCTGTTTTTT. Translated: CASSLIPGPAIGGTGELFF. Together with reference TRBV7-2 and TRBJ2-2, the CDR3 gives the full variable domain: GAGVSQSPSNKVTEKGKDVELRCDPISGHTALYWYRQSLGQGLEFLIYFQGNSAPDKSGLPSDRFSAERTGGSVSTLTIQRTQQEDSAVYLCASSLIPGPAIGGTGELFFGEGSRLTVL.

The chain employs TRBV13 and TRBJ2-1; TRBD2 matches at 7 bases. CDR3 length equals 14 residues. The germline V gene has CDR1 PRHDT and CDR2 FYEKMQ (reference sequence). J lost 5 bases, V lost 7 bases, and 8 bases had no gene match. The CDR3 coding sequence is TGTGCCAGCACCCGACTAGCAACGGACAATGAGCAGTTCTTC. Translated, it gives CASTRLATDNEQFF.

CDR3: CASSLAGQDHAFF. CDR3 nucleotides: TGTGCCAGCAGCTTAGCGGGACAGGATCATGCTTTCTTT. This chain connects TRBV7-6 to TRBJ1-1, with TRBD1 matching over 8 bases. Germline CDR1 reads SGHVS; CDR2 reads FNYEAQ. The CDR3 covers 13 residues. Trimming at V came to 0 bases and at J to 11 bases, leaving 5 bases not matched to a gene.

The chain uses TRBV19 and TRBJ1-2; 8 nucleotides align to TRBD1. CDR1 is LNHDA and CDR2 is SQIVND in the germline V gene (reference sequence). With V trimmed by 3 bases and J by 3 bases, 0 bases remained unmatched. The CDR3 has 13 residues. CDR3 sequence reads: CASSMDRDYGYTF. Here the CDR3 DNA reads TGTGCCAGTAGTATGGACAGGGACTATGGCTACACCTTC.

The sample holds a few counts of this clone. V usage is TRBV19 and J usage is TRBJ2-1, with 7 bases matching TRBD2. Germline trimming cut 4 bases from V and 4 bases from J; bases unmatched to any gene: 10. The CDR3 is 16 amino acids. Germline CDR1 LNHDA, CDR2 SQIVND (reference sequence). The DNA for the CDR3 is TGTGCCAGTAGTACGCTAGGGACTACTCTTTACAATGAGCAGTTCTTC. This translates into CASSTLGTTLYNEQFF.

The V call is TRBV7-8, the J call TRBJ1-1, with D unresolved. The CDR3 length is 14 residues. Trimming removed 1 base at V and 4 bases at J, with 10 bases between. Germline V gene data show CDR1 as SGHVS and CDR2 as FQNEAQ. The CDR3 nucleotides are TGTGCCAGCAGCTTAGTTCAGTCGGGCACTGAAGCTTTCTTT. It specifies CASSLVQSGTEAFF.

This chain uses TRBV9 with TRBJ1-1; 9 bases are a match to TRBD1. Trimming at V came to 4 bases and at J to 4 bases, leaving 5 bases not matched to a gene. CDR1 and CDR2 (germline): SGDLS, YYNGEE. The CDR3 spans 14 residues. The CDR3 protein is CASSPGTGTTEAFF. The CDR3 DNA sequence: TGTGCCAGCAGCCCCGGGACAGGGACCACTGAAGCTTTCTTT.

The chain couples TRBV28 to TRBJ1-5, with 7 bases lining up with TRBD1. Germline V lookup: CDR1 MDHEN, CDR2 SYDVKM. Unmatched junction bases numbered 7, after V lost 10 bases and J lost 4 bases. This CDR3 has 13 amino acids. CDR3 in amino acids: CATPGGTNQPQHF. In DNA form, the CDR3 reads TGTGCCACCCCAGGGGGAACTAATCAGCCCCAGCATTTT.

This clone has a handful of counts. The chain links TRBV7-2 to TRBJ2-2, with 8 bases matching TRBD1. Germline CDR1 is SGHTA and CDR2 is FQGNSA. V dropped 4 bases and J dropped 8; count of bases not matched to a gene: 9. This CDR3 contains 15 residues. CDR3 amino acids: CASSYVQGAVGELFF. The CDR3 DNA follows: TGTGCCAGCAGCTACGTTCAGGGGGCGGTGGGGGAGCTGTTTTTT.

The rearrangement uses TRBV24-1 and TRBJ2-1; tentative D call: TRBD2 (6 bases). Trimming cost V 5 bases and J 6 bases, with 10 bases left between them. The CDR3 is made up of 13 amino acids. Germline lookup yields CDR1 KGHDR and CDR2 SFDVKD. The CDR3, as DNA: TGTGCCACCAGTGGCTGGCGGGGCAATGAGCAGTTCTTC. It translates to CATSGWRGNEQFF.

This clone was detected only a few times. The chain employs TRBV5-1 and TRBJ2-3; the D gene is possibly TRBD2 (5 bases). In germline, CDR1 is SGHRS, CDR2 YFSETQ. CDR3 length equals 15 residues. V shed 5 bases and J shed 0 bases, with 13 bases lying between them. The CDR3 sequence is CASSPGESSTDTQYF. The CDR3 region has the DNA TGCGCCAGCAGTCCCGGGGAGTCTAGCACAGATACGCAGTATTTT.

CDR3 sequence (DNA): TGTGCCAGTAGAGCGGGGGGCCCCTACGAGCAGTACTTC. It codes for CASRAGGPYEQYF. This rearrangement joins TRBV19 to TRBJ2-7, with 9 bases lining up with TRBD2. V lost 6 bases, J lost 2 bases, and 2 bases stayed unmatched. CDR1 is LNHDA, CDR2 SQIVND, per germline (reference sequence). The CDR3 loop spans 13 amino acids.

The chain uses TRBV20-1 and TRBJ1-5; D is unresolved. The CDR3 is 13 residues long. The germline gives CDR1 DFQATT, CDR2 SNEGSKA (reference sequence). V lost 3 bases, J lost 3 bases, and 9 bases lay in between. The CDR3 region is CSASTEYNQPQHF. The CDR3 DNA follows: TGCAGTGCTAGTACAGAGTACAATCAGCCCCAGCATTTT.

This clone was detected once. The chain has TRBV19 and TRBJ1-6; D unresolved. CDR1 is LNHDA and CDR2 is SQIVND in the germline V gene (reference sequence). The CDR3 extends over 13 amino acids. Deletions cut 5 bases from V and 13 bases from J, with 15 bases between. CDR3 residues: CASSPGPGNPLHF. The CDR3 region has the DNA TGTGCCAGTAGTCCAGGACCGGGGAATCCCCTCCACTTT. The whole variable domain, filled in from reference TRBV19 and TRBJ1-6, reads DGGITQSPKYLFRKEGQNVTLSCEQNLNHDAMYWYRQDPGQGLRLIYYSQIVNDFQKGDIAEGYSVSREKKESFPLTVTSAQKNPTAFYLCASSPGPGNPLHFGNGTRLTVT.

This clone was observed a single time. The rearrangement uses TRBV14 and TRBJ1-6; TRBD1 matches at 7 bases. The CDR3 consists of 16 residues. The germline CDR1 and CDR2 sequences are SGHDN and FVKESK. V trimming: 3 bases; J trimming: 6 bases; junction bases outside the gene matches: 8. The CDR3 coding sequence is TGTGCCAGCAGCCACTTACAGACAGGGAGTAATTCACCCCTCCACTTT. It encodes CASSHLQTGSNSPLHF.

The rearrangement links TRBV18 to TRBJ1-2; 7 positions match TRBD1. This CDR3 has 13 amino acids. V shed 1 base and J 6 bases; nucleotides not matched to a gene: 2. The V gene's germline CDR1 is KGHSH and CDR2 LQKENI. The CDR3 sequence: CASSPLTGDGYTF. The DNA of the CDR3 is TGTGCCAGCTCACCACTCACAGGGGATGGCTACACCTTC. The full variable domain, with the rest looked up from reference TRBV18 and TRBJ1-2, is NAGVMQNPRHLVRRRGQEARLRCSPMKGHSHVYWYRQLPEEGLKFMVYLQKENIIDESGMPKERFSAEFPKEGPSILRIQQVVRGDSAAYFCASSPLTGDGYTFGSGTRLTVV.

The gene calls are TRBV19 and TRBJ1-1; a weak D match, TRBD1 (5 bases). This CDR3 is built from 10 residues. CDR1 is LNHDA, CDR2 SQIVND, per germline (reference sequence). The germline V and J ends were trimmed by 5 bases and 10 bases, with 8 bases remaining between them. The CDR3 region is CASSDRGAFF. CDR3 bases: TGTGCCAGTAGTGACAGAGGAGCTTTCTTT.

The chain couples TRBV25-1 to TRBJ2-6, with D tentatively TRBD1 (6 bases). There are 15 residues in the CDR3. Trimming left V 1 base short and J 2 bases short, with 6 bases between. Germline loops: CDR1 MGHDK, CDR2 SYGVNS. The CDR3 here is CASSESGAGANVLTF. The CDR3 DNA reads as TGTGCCAGCAGTGAATCAGGGGCTGGGGCCAACGTCCTGACTTTC.

The chain uses TRBV5-1 and TRBJ2-3; 9 bases agree with TRBD2. Per the germline V gene, CDR1 is SGHRS and CDR2 is YFSETQ. CDR3 size: 17 residues. Trimming took 2 bases from V and 5 from J; bases not matched to a gene: 12. CDR3 loop: CASSFSLAGGQGDTQYF. The CDR3 DNA sequence: TGCGCCAGCAGCTTCTCCCTCGCGGGGGGGCAAGGAGATACGCAGTATTTT.

The chain is built from TRBV6-5 and TRBJ2-7; TRBD1 is a possible D gene (6 bases). Germline lookup yields CDR1 MNHEY and CDR2 SVGAGI. CDR3 size: 12 residues. Trimming cost V 7 bases and J 2 bases, with 9 bases left between them. In DNA, the CDR3 is TGTGCCAGCATCCAGGGGCCCTACGAGCAGTACGTC. Its translation is CASIQGPYEQYV.

The chain joins TRBV11-3 to TRBJ2-7; 7 positions agree with TRBD2. CDR1 is SGHNT and CDR2 is YENEEA in the germline V gene. After removal of 3 bases from V and 0 bases from J, the junction contained 2 bases not matched to a gene. The CDR3 loop spans 14 amino acids. The CDR3 DNA is TGTGCCAGCAGCTTGGGCGGGAGCTCCTACGAGCAGTACGTC. It is translated as CASSLGGSSYEQYV.